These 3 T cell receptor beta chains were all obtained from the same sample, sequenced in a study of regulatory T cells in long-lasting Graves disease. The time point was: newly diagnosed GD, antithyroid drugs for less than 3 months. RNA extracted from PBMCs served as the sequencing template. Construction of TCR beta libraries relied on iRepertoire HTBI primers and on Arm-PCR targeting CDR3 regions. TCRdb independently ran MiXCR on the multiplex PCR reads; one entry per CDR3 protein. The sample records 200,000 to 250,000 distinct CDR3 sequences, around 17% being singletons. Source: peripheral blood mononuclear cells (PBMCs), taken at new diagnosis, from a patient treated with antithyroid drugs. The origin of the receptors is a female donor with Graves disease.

The CDR3 protein is CASSPYPSYEQYF. Here the CDR3 DNA reads TGTGCCAGCAGTCCCTACCCATCCTACGAGCAGTACTTC. This rearrangement joins TRBV28 to TRBJ2-7, with D hard to call. The CDR3 consists of 13 residues. Trimming took off 5 bases at V and 1 base at J, with 9 bases between the two ends. Looked up from germline, CDR1 is MDHEN and CDR2 is SYDVKM.

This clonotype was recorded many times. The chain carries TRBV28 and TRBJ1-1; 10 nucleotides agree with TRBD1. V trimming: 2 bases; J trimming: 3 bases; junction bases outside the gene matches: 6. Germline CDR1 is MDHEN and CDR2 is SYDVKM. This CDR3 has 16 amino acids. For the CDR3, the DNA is TGTGCCAGCAGTTTAGGGACAGGGGTATGGGACACTGAAGCTTTCTTT. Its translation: CASSLGTGVWDTEAFF.

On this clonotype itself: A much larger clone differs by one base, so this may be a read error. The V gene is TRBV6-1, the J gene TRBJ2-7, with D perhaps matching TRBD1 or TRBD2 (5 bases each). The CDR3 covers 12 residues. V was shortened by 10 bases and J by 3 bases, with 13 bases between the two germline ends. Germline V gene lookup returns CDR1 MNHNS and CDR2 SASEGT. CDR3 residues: CATRGAVYEQYF. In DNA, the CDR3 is TGTGCCACTCGGGGCGCGGTCTACGAGCAGTACTTC.